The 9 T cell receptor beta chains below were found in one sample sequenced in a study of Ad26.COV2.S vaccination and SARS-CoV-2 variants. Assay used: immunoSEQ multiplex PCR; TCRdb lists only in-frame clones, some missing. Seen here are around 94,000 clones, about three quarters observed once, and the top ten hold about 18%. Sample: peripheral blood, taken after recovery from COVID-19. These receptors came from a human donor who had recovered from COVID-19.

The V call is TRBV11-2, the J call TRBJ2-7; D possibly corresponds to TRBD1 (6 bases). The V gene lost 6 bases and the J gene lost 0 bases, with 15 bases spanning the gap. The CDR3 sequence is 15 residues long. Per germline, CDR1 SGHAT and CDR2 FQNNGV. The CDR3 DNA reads TGTGCCAGCAGACCCGGCAGGGGCGACTCCTACGAGCAGTACTTC. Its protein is CASRPGRGDSYEQYF.

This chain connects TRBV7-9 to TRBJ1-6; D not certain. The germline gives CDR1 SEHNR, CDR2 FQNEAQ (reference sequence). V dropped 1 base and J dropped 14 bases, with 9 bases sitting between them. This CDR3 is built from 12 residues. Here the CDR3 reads CASSLGDTSLHF. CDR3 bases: TGTGCCAGCAGCTTAGGCGACACCTCCCTCCACTTT.

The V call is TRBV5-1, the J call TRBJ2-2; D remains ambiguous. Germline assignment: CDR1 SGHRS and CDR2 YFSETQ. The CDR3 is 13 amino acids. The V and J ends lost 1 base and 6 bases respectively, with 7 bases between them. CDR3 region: CASSLSTAGELFF. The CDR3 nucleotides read TGCGCCAGCAGCTTGTCCACCGCCGGGGAGCTGTTTTTT. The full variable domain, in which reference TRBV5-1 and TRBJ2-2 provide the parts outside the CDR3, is KAGVTQTPRYLIKTRGQQVTLSCSPISGHRSVSWYQQTPGQGLQFLFEYFSETQRNKGNFPGRFSGRQFSNSRSEMNVSTLELGDSALYLCASSLSTAGELFFGEGSRLTVL.

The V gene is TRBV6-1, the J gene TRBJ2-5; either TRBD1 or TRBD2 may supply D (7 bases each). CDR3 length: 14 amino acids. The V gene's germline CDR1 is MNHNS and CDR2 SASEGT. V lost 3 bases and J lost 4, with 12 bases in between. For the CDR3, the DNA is TGTGCCAGCAGTGAGGGGAGGGGGCTAGAGACCCAGTACTTC. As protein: CASSEGRGLETQYF.

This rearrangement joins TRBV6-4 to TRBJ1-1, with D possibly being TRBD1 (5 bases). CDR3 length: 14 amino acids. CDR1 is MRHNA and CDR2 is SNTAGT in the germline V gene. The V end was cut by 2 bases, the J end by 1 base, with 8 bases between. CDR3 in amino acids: CASSDGTKNTEAFF. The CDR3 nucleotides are TGTGCCAGCAGTGACGGGACGAAGAACACTGAAGCTTTCTTT.

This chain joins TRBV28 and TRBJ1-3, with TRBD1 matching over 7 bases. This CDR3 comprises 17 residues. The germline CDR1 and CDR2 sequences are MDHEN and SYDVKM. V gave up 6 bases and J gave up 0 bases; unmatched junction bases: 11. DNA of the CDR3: TGTGCCAGCAGCTCTAATGCTGGACAGGTCTCTGGAAACACCATATATTTT. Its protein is CASSSNAGQVSGNTIYF.

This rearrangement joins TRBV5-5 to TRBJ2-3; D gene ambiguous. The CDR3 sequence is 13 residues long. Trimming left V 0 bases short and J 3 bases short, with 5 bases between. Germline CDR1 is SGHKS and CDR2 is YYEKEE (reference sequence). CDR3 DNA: TGTGCCAGCAGCTTGGCAGGAACAGATACGCAGTATTTT. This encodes CASSLAGTDTQYF.

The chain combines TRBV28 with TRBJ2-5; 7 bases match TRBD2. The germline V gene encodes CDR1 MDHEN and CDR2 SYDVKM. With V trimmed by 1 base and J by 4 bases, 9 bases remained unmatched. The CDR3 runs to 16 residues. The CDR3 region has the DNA TGTGCCAGCAGTTTATCATGGCGGGGGTATGGAGAGACCCAGTACTTC. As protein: CASSLSWRGYGETQYF.

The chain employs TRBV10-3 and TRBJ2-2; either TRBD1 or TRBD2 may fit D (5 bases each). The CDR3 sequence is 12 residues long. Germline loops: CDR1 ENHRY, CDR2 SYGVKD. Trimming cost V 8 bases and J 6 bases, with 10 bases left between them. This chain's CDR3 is CAIGGGAGELFF. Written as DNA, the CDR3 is TGTGCCATCGGGGGTGGGGCCGGGGAGCTGTTTTTT.